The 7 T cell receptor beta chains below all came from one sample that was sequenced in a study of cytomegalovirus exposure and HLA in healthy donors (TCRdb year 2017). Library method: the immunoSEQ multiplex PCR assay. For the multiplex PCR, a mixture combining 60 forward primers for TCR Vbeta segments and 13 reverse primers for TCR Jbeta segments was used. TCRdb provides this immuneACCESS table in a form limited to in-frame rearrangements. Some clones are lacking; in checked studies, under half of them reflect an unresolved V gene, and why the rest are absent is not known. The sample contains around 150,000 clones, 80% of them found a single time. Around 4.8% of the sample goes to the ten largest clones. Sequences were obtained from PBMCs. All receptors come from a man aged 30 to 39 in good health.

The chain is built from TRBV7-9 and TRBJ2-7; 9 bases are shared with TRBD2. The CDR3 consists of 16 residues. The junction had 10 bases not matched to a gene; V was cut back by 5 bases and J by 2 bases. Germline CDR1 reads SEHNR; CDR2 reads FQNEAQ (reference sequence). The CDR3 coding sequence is TGTGCCAGCAGCACGGCGCTAGCGGGAAAGACCTACGAGCAGTACTTC. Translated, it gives CASSTALAGKTYEQYF.

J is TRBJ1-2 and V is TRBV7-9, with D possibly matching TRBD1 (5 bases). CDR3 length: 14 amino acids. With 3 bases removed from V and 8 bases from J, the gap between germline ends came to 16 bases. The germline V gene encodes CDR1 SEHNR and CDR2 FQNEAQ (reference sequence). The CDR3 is CASSLADSAWGYTF. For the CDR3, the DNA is TGTGCCAGCAGCTTGGCCGACAGTGCCTGGGGCTACACCTTC. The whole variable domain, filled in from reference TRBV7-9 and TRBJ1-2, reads DTGVSQNPRHKITKRGQNVTFRCDPISEHNRLYWYRQTLGQGPEFLTYFQNEAQLEKSRLLSDRFSAERPKGSFSTLEIQRTEQGDSAMYLCASSLADSAWGYTFGSGTRLTVV.

The CDR3 spells CASSIATRTYEQYF. CDR3 coding DNA: TGTGCCAGCAGTATAGCGACTAGGACCTACGAGCAGTACTTC. V gene TRBV28 combines with J gene TRBJ2-7; tentatively, D is TRBD2 (6 bases). With 5 bases removed from V and 2 bases from J, the gap between germline ends came to 13 bases. This CDR3 spans 14 amino acids. Germline lookup yields CDR1 MDHEN and CDR2 SYDVKM.

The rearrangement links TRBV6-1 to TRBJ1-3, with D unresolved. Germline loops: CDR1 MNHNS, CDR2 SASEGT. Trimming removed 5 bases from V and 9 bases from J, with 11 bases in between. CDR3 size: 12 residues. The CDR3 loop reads CASSLATGTIYF. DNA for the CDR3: TGTGCCAGCAGTCTTGCGACGGGCACCATATATTTT.

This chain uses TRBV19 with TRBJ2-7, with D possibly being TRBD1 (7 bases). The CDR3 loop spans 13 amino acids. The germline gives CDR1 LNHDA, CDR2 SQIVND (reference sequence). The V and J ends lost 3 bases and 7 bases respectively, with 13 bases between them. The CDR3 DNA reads TGTGCCAGTAGTATCAGGGGGGCGGCTGAGCAGTACTTC. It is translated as CASSIRGAAEQYF.

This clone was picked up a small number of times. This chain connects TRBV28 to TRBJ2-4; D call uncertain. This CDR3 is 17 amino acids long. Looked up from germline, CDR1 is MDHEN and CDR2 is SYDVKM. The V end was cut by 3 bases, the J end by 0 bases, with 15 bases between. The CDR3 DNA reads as TGTGCCAGCAGTTTGGTGGAGCCCCTGCTAGCCAAAAACATTCAGTACTTC. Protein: CASSLVEPLLAKNIQYF.

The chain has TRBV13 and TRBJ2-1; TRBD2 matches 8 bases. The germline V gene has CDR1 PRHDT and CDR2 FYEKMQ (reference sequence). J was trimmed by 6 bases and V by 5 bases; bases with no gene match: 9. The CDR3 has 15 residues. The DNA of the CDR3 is TGTGCCAGCAGCCCACCCGGACTAGCCCTCAATGAGCAGTTCTTC. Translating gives CASSPPGLALNEQFF.